A selection of T cell receptor beta chains follows, all from one sample in a study of shared clonotypes between healthy human individuals. The method was immunoSEQ multiplex PCR; TCRdb's version includes in-frame clones alone and lacks a portion of them. The table lists roughly 86,000 clones, approximately 75% of them singletons. Sequences were obtained from memory CD8+ T cells sorted from blood. These receptors were taken from a man aged 25-45 years in good health. Both conserved end residues are part of each CDR3. A D gene is named only where the DNA matches it firmly. Rows give clone size only sometimes, using once, few, many, or a class for an expanded clone.

few	TRBD2	TRBV7-9	TRBJ2-1	CASSLALGGNEQFF	TGTGCCAGCAGCTTAGCGCTGGGGGGGAATGAGCAGTTCTTC
.	TRBD2	TRBV5-1	TRBJ2-1	CASRPLPVLAGGPRQFF	TGCGCCAGCAGACCTCTCCCTGTTCTAGCGGGAGGGCCGAGGCAGTTCTTC
.	.	TRBV6-5	TRBJ1-4	CASKGAYPGEKLFF	TGTGCCAGCAAAGGAGCCTACCCAGGTGAAAAACTGTTTTTT
.	.	TRBV28	TRBJ2-7	CASVDRSYEQYF	TGTGCCAGCGTGGACAGATCCTACGAGCAGTACTTC
many	TRBD1	TRBV28	TRBJ2-7	CASSSGTALYEQYF	TGTGCCAGCAGTTCCGGGACAGCACTATACGAGCAGTACTTC
.	.	TRBV19	TRBJ1-2	CASSMSPGASGYTF	TGTGCCAGTAGTATGTCCCCGGGGGCCAGTGGCTACACCTTC
once	TRBD1	TRBV15	TRBJ2-5	CATSPGQAIQETQYF	TGTGCCACCAGTCCGGGACAGGCCATTCAAGAGACCCAGTACTTC
many	TRBD2	TRBV7-8	TRBJ2-1	CASSLGLAGEFDNEQFF	TGTGCCAGCAGCCTAGGACTAGCGGGAGAGTTTGACAATGAGCAGTTCTTC
.	.	TRBV18	TRBJ1-5	CASAPRTGGGNQPQHF	TGTGCCAGCGCACCCAGGACGGGCGGGGGCAATCAGCCCCAGCATTTT
.	.	TRBV14	TRBJ2-1	CASSPYSELEQFF	TGTGCCAGCAGCCCCTACTCCGAATTAGAGCAGTTCTTC
.	TRBD2	TRBV6-6	TRBJ2-3	CASSYRPAGDTDTQYF	TGTGCCAGCAGTTACCGCCCAGCGGGAGACACAGATACGCAGTATTTT
.	TRBD2	TRBV7-9	TRBJ2-3	CASSLAHFGSGSTDTQYF	TGTGCCAGCAGCTTAGCCCACTTCGGTAGCGGGAGCACAGATACGCAGTATTTT
few	TRBD1	TRBV19	TRBJ2-7	CASSPRTGSSYEQYF	TGTGCCAGTAGCCCGAGGACAGGATCCTCCTACGAGCAGTACTTC
once	TRBD1	TRBV19	TRBJ2-2	CASSLDRGNTGELFF	TGTGCCAGTAGCCTCGACAGGGGGAACACCGGGGAGCTGTTTTTT
.	TRBD1	TRBV7-9	TRBJ2-7	CASSSPGQFYEQYF	TGTGCCAGCAGCAGCCCGGGACAGTTCTACGAGCAGTACTTC
once	.	TRBV25-1	TRBJ1-4	CASSDNSWGPEKLFF	TGTGCCAGCAGTGATAATAGCTGGGGGCCCGAAAAACTGTTTTTT
.	.	TRBV2	TRBJ2-7	CASSGGTEEQYF	TGTGCCAGCAGTGGGGGAACCGAGGAGCAGTACTTC
.	.	TRBV7-3	TRBJ2-1	CASSLIPGGEQFF	TGTGCCAGCAGCTTAATTCCAGGGGGGGAGCAGTTCTTC
.	TRBD2	TRBV9	TRBJ2-3	CASNIAGGPPDTQYF	TGTGCCAGCAACATAGCGGGAGGGCCGCCAGATACGCAGTATTTT
.	.	TRBV27	TRBJ1-3	CASSSRPGGSGNTIYF	TGTGCCAGCAGTTCCCGACCTGGAGGATCTGGAAACACCATATATTTT
.	.	TRBV13	TRBJ2-7	CASSLLGTQNF	TGTGCCAGCAGCTTACTGGGCACTCAGAACTTC
few	TRBD1	TRBV7-9	TRBJ2-2	CASSTDRVSNTGELFF	TGTGCCAGCAGCACGGACAGGGTTAGCAACACCGGGGAGCTGTTTTTT
many	TRBD1	TRBV28	TRBJ1-4	CATNPRDSEYDATNEKLFF	TGTGCCACAAACCCCCGGGACAGCGAGTACGATGCAACTAATGAAAAACTGTTTTTT
few	.	TRBV2	TRBJ1-2	CASTKHREGSYGYTF	TGTGCCAGCACCAAACATCGGGAAGGAAGCTATGGCTACACCTTC
.	TRBD1	TRBV2	TRBJ1-2	CASSRTGTENYGYTF	TGTGCCAGCAGTAGGACCGGGACAGAGAACTATGGCTACACCTTC
.	.	TRBV2	TRBJ2-2	CASSLGGNTGELFF	TGTGCCAGCAGTCTAGGGGGTAACACCGGGGAGCTGTTTTTT
.	.	TRBV28	TRBJ2-1	CASSLCCQGNPTIEQFF	TGTGCCAGCAGTTTATGCTGTCAGGGGAACCCGACAATAGAGCAGTTCTTC
few	.	TRBV28	TRBJ2-1	CASSRSYNEQFF	TGTGCCAGCAGTCGCTCCTACAATGAGCAGTTCTTC